The 25 T cell receptor beta chains below were found in one sample sequenced in a study of early T cells in non-severe SARS-CoV-2 infection. TCRdb re-derived calls from the 5' RACE reads in MiXCR, one entry per CDR3 protein. Of 100,000 to 150,000 distinct CDR3 sequences in the sample, more than 13% were seen once. Sequencing used whole blood. The origin of the receptors is an adult who was a healthcare worker with PCR-confirmed SARS-CoV-2 infection or an uninfected control (not recorded which).

This clonotype was counted many times. J is TRBJ2-1 and V is TRBV5-4; the D gene is possibly TRBD1 (5 bases). V shed 4 bases and J shed 9 bases, with 17 bases lying between them. The germline CDR1 and CDR2 sequences are SGHNT and YYREEE (reference sequence). The length of the CDR3 is 14 residues. The chain's CDR3 is CASSPGSGGLEQFF. In DNA, the CDR3 is TGTGCCAGCAGCCCAGGGTCGGGTGGGCTTGAGCAGTTCTTC.

As to this clonotype: The junction differs from germline at one of its ends, possibly a read error. The J gene is TRBJ2-5, the V gene TRBV6-6, with D possibly matching TRBD2 (6 bases). The CDR3 sequence is 16 residues long. CDR1 MNHNY and CDR2 SVGAGI come from the germline V gene (reference sequence). CDR3 loop: CAGSSRGTSDQETQYF. The CDR3, as DNA: TGTGCCGGCAGTTCCCGGGGGACGTCGGACCAAGAGACCCAGTACTTC.

This sequence joins TRBV29-1 and TRBJ2-2; no definite D call. Trimming pared 4 bases from V and 3 bases from J, leaving 9 bases between. Germline V lookup: CDR1 SQVTM, CDR2 ANQGSEA. The CDR3 loop spans 13 amino acids. CDR3 amino acids: CSVGQAYTGELFF. DNA for the CDR3: TGCAGCGTTGGTCAGGCCTACACCGGGGAGCTGTTTTTT.

The V call is TRBV5-1, the J call TRBJ2-2; a possible D gene is TRBD1 (5 bases). Trimming removed 4 bases at V and 4 bases at J, with 17 bases between. The CDR3 runs to 16 residues. Germline assignment: CDR1 SGHRS and CDR2 YFSETQ. The CDR3 loop is CASSRGAGKVTGELFF. CDR3 DNA sequence: TGCGCCAGCAGCAGGGGCGCAGGGAAGGTCACCGGGGAGCTGTTTTTT.

The rearrangement uses TRBV12-3 or TRBV12-4 and TRBJ2-1, with no clear D. Trimming left V 2 bases short and J 7 bases short, with 12 bases between. This CDR3 spans 14 amino acids. The CDR3 coding sequence is TGTGCCAGCAGTTTAAAACCCGGGCCGAATGAGCAGTTCTTC. This codes for CASSLKPGPNEQFF.

The chain's CDR3 is CSVQTDTQYF. The CDR3 nucleotides read TGCAGCGTTCAAACCGATACGCAGTATTTT. This rearrangement joins TRBV29-1 to TRBJ2-3; no definite D call. The CDR3 contains 10 residues. Trimming pared 5 bases from V and 6 bases from J, leaving 6 bases between. Germline V CDR1 and CDR2: SQVTM, ANQGSEA.

The sample holds a few counts of this clonotype. The V and J genes are TRBV2 and TRBJ2-7, with TRBD1 identical over 8 bases. V gave up 6 bases and J gave up 3 bases; unmatched junction bases: 7. CDR1 is SNHLY, CDR2 FYNNEI, per germline. The CDR3 contains 14 residues. The DNA of the CDR3 is TGTGCCAGCAGCGCCGGGACAGGTCGCTACGAGCAGTACTTC. This gives the protein CASSAGTGRYEQYF. The full variable domain, completed using reference TRBV2 and TRBJ2-7, is EPEVTQTPSHQVTQMGQEVILRCVPISNHLYFYWYRQILGQKVEFLVSFYNNEISEKSEIFDDQFSVERPDGSNFTLKIRSTKLEDSAMYFCASSAGTGRYEQYFGPGTRLTVT.

This chain connects TRBV6-5 to TRBJ1-1; D remains ambiguous. The CDR3 spans 12 residues. CDR1 MNHEY and CDR2 SVGAGI come from the germline V gene. The germline V and J ends were trimmed by 6 bases and 7 bases, with 12 bases remaining between them. CDR3 protein: CASSFIPGEAFF. CDR3 DNA sequence: TGTGCCAGCAGCTTCATTCCAGGTGAAGCTTTCTTT.

The chain couples TRBV20-1 to TRBJ2-3; 7 bases are a match to TRBD1. The CDR3 extends over 15 amino acids. V was pared by 5 bases and J by 2 bases, with 10 bases of the junction left unmatched. CDR1 DFQATT and CDR2 SNEGSKA come from the germline V gene (reference sequence). The CDR3 coding sequence is TGCAGTGCTGGATCTTACAGGGGAGACACAGATACGCAGTATTTT. It encodes CSAGSYRGDTDTQYF.

This clonotype was seen repeatedly, ten times or more. The rearrangement uses TRBV5-4 and TRBJ1-1, with a tentative D call TRBD1 (5 bases). The CDR3 extends over 13 amino acids. The germline V gene has CDR1 SGHNT and CDR2 YYREEE (reference sequence). Trimming stripped 5 bases from V and 1 base from J, with 9 bases between. CDR3 loop: CASSSRENTEAFF. In DNA, the CDR3 is TGTGCCAGCAGTTCCAGGGAGAACACTGAAGCTTTCTTT.

This clonotype was detected only a few times. V usage is TRBV3-1 and J usage is TRBJ2-7; D remains unclear. Trimming cost V 1 base and J 3 bases, with 7 bases left between them. Per the germline V gene, CDR1 is LGHDT and CDR2 is YNNKEL (reference sequence). There are 13 residues in the CDR3. The CDR3 DNA sequence: TGTGCCAGCAGCCAAGGCCCGCACTACGAGCAGTACTTC. This gives the protein CASSQGPHYEQYF.

This clonotype showed up just a few times. The chain uses TRBV6-2 or TRBV6-3 and TRBJ1-1, with 7 bases aligning to TRBD1. V lost 4 bases to trimming and J lost 0 bases; unmatched junction nucleotides: 5. The CDR3 spans 15 residues. The germline CDR1 and CDR2 sequences are MNHEY and SVGEGT. The chain's CDR3 is CASSSLGGMNTEAFF. In nucleotides, the CDR3 is TGTGCCAGCAGTTCCCTAGGGGGCATGAACACTGAAGCTTTCTTT.

The chain uses TRBV7-3 and TRBJ1-1; D call uncertain. Germline V gives CDR1 SGHTA, CDR2 FQGTGA. Deletions cut 6 bases from V and 1 base from J, with 12 bases between. The CDR3 consists of 14 residues. The CDR3 DNA sequence: TGTGCCAGCAGAATGTCGGGAGAGAACACTGAAGCTTTCTTT. Amino acids: CASRMSGENTEAFF.

This clonotype was counted at least ten times. The CDR3 loop is CASSQLGGSDYGYTF. CDR3 nucleotide sequence: TGTGCCAGCAGCCAACTGGGAGGGAGCGACTATGGCTACACCTTC. This chain links TRBV7-9 with TRBJ1-2; D is unclear. Germline CDR1 is SEHNR and CDR2 is FQNEAQ (reference sequence). The V end was cut by 5 bases, the J end by 3 bases, with 16 bases between. The CDR3 loop spans 15 amino acids.

The table lists this clonotype with a few counts. The chain combines TRBV7-8 with TRBJ2-5, with 9 bases that match TRBD2. This CDR3 contains 15 residues. The ends lost 2 bases at V and 5 bases at J; junction bases unmatched: 6. From germline, CDR1 is SGHVS and CDR2 FQNEAQ. CDR3 nucleotides: TGTGCCAGCAGCTTACTAGTAGCGGGGGATGAGACCCAGTACTTC. This codes for CASSLLVAGDETQYF.

The sample holds a few counts of this clonotype. V is TRBV20-1 and J is TRBJ2-5, with D maybe TRBD2 (6 bases). Trimming removed 5 bases from V and 1 base from J, with 11 bases in between. The CDR3 contains 13 residues. Per germline, CDR1 DFQATT and CDR2 SNEGSKA (reference sequence). The CDR3 DNA sequence: TGCAGTGCTTCCGACGGGAGCCAAGAGACCCAGTACTTC. The encoded protein is CSASDGSQETQYF.

The genes are TRBV7-9 and TRBJ2-5; no firm D call. Germline V gene lookup returns CDR1 SEHNR and CDR2 FQNEAQ (reference sequence). This CDR3 is 15 amino acids long. V was pared by 5 bases and J by 5 bases, with 18 bases between. The CDR3 is CASSSVTRRFETQYF. For the CDR3, the DNA is TGTGCCAGCAGCAGCGTGACTCGCAGGTTTGAGACCCAGTACTTC.

V gene TRBV29-1 combines with J gene TRBJ2-3; TRBD1 matches 10 bases. Germline V gene lookup returns CDR1 SQVTM and CDR2 ANQGSEA. This CDR3 is built from 15 residues. V trimming: 5 bases; J trimming: 1 base; junction bases outside the gene matches: 6. CDR3 DNA sequence: TGCAGCGTTTACGGGACAGGGGCCGGCACAGATACGCAGTATTTT. Its protein product is CSVYGTGAGTDTQYF.

This clonotype was detected a few times. The chain combines TRBV20-1 with TRBJ2-5; the D gene is possibly TRBD2 (6 bases). The germline gives CDR1 DFQATT, CDR2 SNEGSKA (reference sequence). This CDR3 contains 12 residues. Trimming stripped 3 bases from V and 7 bases from J, with 12 bases between. DNA for the CDR3: TGCAGTGCTAGTGGCAAGGAGGGGACCCAGTACTTC. Encoded protein: CSASGKEGTQYF.

This clonotype was observed a handful of times. The CDR3 nucleotides are TGTGCCAGCGGACAACTACGGGAGCAGTACTTC. Translation gives CASGQLREQYF. This chain uses TRBV28 with TRBJ2-7; perhaps TRBD1 as D (5 bases). This CDR3 has 11 amino acids. Germline values: CDR1 MDHEN, CDR2 SYDVKM. Trimming stripped 8 bases from V and 7 bases from J, with 12 bases between.

This clonotype was counted only a few times. The V gene is TRBV11-2, the J gene TRBJ2-3, with 9 bases identical to TRBD2. The CDR3 is made up of 16 amino acids. In germline, CDR1 is SGHAT, CDR2 FQNNGV. Losses at the gene ends were 6 bases for V and 1 base for J; bases not matched to a gene: 8. The CDR3 DNA follows: TGTGCCAGCAGAGCTATAGCGGGGGACCGCACAGATACGCAGTATTTT. It specifies CASRAIAGDRTDTQYF. Filled out from reference TRBV11-2 and TRBJ2-3, the complete variable domain reads EAGVAQSPRYKIIEKRQSVAFWCNPISGHATLYWYQQILGQGPKLLIQFQNNGVVDDSQLPKDRFSAERLKGVDSTLKIQPAKLEDSAVYLCASRAIAGDRTDTQYFGPGTRLTVL.

This clonotype was found many times. This chain links TRBV12-5 with TRBJ1-3; D remains unclear. Trimming took 0 bases from V and 5 from J, leaving 14 bases between them. The CDR3 sequence is 16 residues long. The germline V gene encodes CDR1 LGHNT and CDR2 FRNRAP. The CDR3 region is CASGLVALSGRNTIYF. DNA for the CDR3: TGTGCTAGTGGTTTGGTAGCGTTGAGCGGAAGAAACACCATATATTTT.

In its sample, this clonotype was seen many times. The rearrangement uses TRBV12-3 or TRBV12-4 and TRBJ1-1; a possible D gene is TRBD1 (5 bases). CDR3 length: 12 residues. Trimming stripped 3 bases from V and 4 bases from J, with 6 bases between. In nucleotides, the CDR3 is TGTGCCAGCAGTTTCGGGACCACTGAAGCTTTCTTT. Translation gives CASSFGTTEAFF.

The chain joins TRBV20-1 to TRBJ2-3; D possibly matches TRBD1 or TRBD2 (7 bases each). CDR1 is DFQATT and CDR2 is SNEGSKA in the germline V gene (reference sequence). Trimming left V 1 base short and J 4 bases short, with 15 bases between. The CDR3 consists of 15 residues. CDR3 loop: CSARASRGGADTQYF. The CDR3 coding sequence is TGCAGTGCTAGAGCATCCAGGGGGGGAGCAGATACGCAGTATTTT.

This clonotype was detected ten times or more. CDR3 nucleotide sequence: TGTGCCAGTAGTAAGTCGCCTCGCGCCAGGTACACCTTC. Protein: CASSKSPRARYTF. V is TRBV19 and J is TRBJ1-2; D ambiguous. The CDR3 is made up of 13 amino acids. The V and J ends lost 4 bases and 11 bases respectively, with 17 bases between them. The germline V gene encodes CDR1 LNHDA and CDR2 SQIVND (reference sequence). Full variable domain (missing parts from reference TRBV19 and TRBJ1-2): DGGITQSPKYLFRKEGQNVTLSCEQNLNHDAMYWYRQDPGQGLRLIYYSQIVNDFQKGDIAEGYSVSREKKESFPLTVTSAQKNPTAFYLCASSKSPRARYTFGSGTRLTVV.